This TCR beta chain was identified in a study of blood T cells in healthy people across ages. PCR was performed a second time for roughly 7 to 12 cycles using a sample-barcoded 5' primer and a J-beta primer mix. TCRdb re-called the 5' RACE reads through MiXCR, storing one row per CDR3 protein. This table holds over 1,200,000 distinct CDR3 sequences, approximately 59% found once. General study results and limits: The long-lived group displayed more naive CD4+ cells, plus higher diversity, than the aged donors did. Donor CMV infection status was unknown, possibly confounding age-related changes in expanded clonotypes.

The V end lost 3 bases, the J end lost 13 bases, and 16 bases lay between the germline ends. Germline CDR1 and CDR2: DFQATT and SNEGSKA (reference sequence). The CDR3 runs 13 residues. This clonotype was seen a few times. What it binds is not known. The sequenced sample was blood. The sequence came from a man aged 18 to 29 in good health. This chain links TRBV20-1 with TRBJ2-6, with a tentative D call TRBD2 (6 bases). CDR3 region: CSARRGLRGVLTF. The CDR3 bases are TGCAGTGCTAGGCGGGGTCTCCGTGGGGTCCTGACTTTC.